This T cell receptor beta chain was captured in a study of metastatic and nonmetastatic thyroid tumors. Germline loops: CDR1 MNHNS, CDR2 SASEGT. Trimming removed 3 bases at V and 6 bases at J, with 8 bases between. This CDR3 is 12 amino acids long. Study-level results: Versus benign nodules, malignant thyroid tumors reportedly had significantly higher TCR beta diversity, in blood and tumor.

Using MiXCR, TCRdb re-called clones from the PCR reads. The sample includes about 47,000 clones, about 22% of them seen just once. All patients reached thyroid surgery having received no treatment beforehand. A note on this clone: Its target is unknown.

The TCR originated in a male donor with papillary thyroid cancer or a benign thyroid nodule (not recorded which). Some clones in this sample may be carry-over from other donors' samples. The sample consisted of blood. The J gene is TRBJ1-2, the V gene TRBV6-1, with a possible D match to TRBD1 (6 bases). The CDR3: CASSDRDNGYTF. CDR3 bases: TGTGCCAGCAGTGACAGGGACAATGGCTACACCTTC.